This TCR beta chain appears in the sequencing data of a study of identical twins. TCRdb re-analysed the 5' RACE reads in MiXCR, keeping a single row per CDR3 protein. The sample holds about 240,000 distinct CDR3 sequences, 10% seen once. This clonotype was seen repeatedly, ten times or more. The receptor was isolated from a man in his fifties in good health. Sequenced sample: memory T cells sorted from blood.

CDR3 DNA sequence: TGTGCCAGCAGTTTCGGGGGGCGGGAAAAACTGTTTTTT. Translating gives CASSFGGREKLFF. This chain joins TRBV27 and TRBJ1-4; the D gene is possibly TRBD1 (6 bases). Per the germline V gene, CDR1 is MNHEY and CDR2 is SMNVEV (reference sequence). V was cut by 3 bases and J by 8 bases, with 10 bases left in between. The CDR3 has 13 residues. Full variable domain (outside the CDR3, taken from reference TRBV27 and TRBJ1-4): EAQVTQNPRYLITVTGKKLTVTCSQNMNHEYMSWYRQDPGLGLRQIYYSMNVEVTDKGDVPEGYKVSRKEKRNFPLILESPSPNQTSLYFCASSFGGREKLFFGSGTQLSVL.